The clone carrying this T cell receptor (beta chain) was counted only a few times. Antigen: not known. Germline V gene data show CDR1 as GTSNPN and CDR2 as SVGIG (reference sequence). V was trimmed by 2 bases and J by 9 bases, leaving 10 bases between them. The CDR3 has 11 amino acids. This specimen belongs to a study of vaccination and CD4 T cells after COVID-19. The Oncomine TCR Beta short-read assay generated sequence data from the DNA of cultured CD4+ T cells. TCRdb called the PCR reads again in MiXCR, with one record for every CDR3 protein. The top ten hold roughly 30% of the sample, which has roughly 4,900 distinct CDR3 sequences, around 30% seen once. As for treatment: roughly 11-day PBMC culture with coronavirus spike peptide pools or control peptides (ViraFEST assay). The authors cultured 2 million or so PBMCs per well with 7.5 to 10 IU/ml IL-2 and about 9.4 ug/ml peptide pools.

Material for sequencing was CD4+ T cells from blood, cultured in vitro. The chain recombines TRBV30 with TRBJ1-2, with D unclear. The sequence was collected from a human donor who had recovered from COVID-19. CDR3 DNA sequence: TGTGCCTGGAGTTTAGTAAGGCGCTACACCTTC. Translation: CAWSLVRRYTF. The full variable domain, completed using reference TRBV30 and TRBJ1-2, is SQTIHQWPATLVQPVGSPLSLECTVEGTSNPNLYWYRQAAGRGLQLLFYSVGIGQISSEVPQNLSASRPQDRQFILSSKKLLLSDSGFYLCAWSLVRRYTFGSGTRLTVV.